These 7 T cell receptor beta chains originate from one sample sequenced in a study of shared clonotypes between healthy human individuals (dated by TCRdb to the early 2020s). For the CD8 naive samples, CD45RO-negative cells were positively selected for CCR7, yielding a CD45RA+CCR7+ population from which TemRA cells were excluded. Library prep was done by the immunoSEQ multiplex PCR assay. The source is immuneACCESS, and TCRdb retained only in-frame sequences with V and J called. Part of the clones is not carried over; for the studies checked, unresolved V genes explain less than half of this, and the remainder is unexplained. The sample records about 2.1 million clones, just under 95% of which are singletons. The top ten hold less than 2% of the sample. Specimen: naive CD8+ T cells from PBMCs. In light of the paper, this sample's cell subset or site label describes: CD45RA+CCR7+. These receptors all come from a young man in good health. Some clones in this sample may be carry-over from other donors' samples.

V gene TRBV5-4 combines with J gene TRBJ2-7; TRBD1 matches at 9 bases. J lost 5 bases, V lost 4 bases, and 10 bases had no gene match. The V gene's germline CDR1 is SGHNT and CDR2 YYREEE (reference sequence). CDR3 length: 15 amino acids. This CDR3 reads CASSPRGTGIDEQYF. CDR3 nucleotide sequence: TGTGCCAGCAGCCCAAGGGGGACAGGGATCGACGAGCAGTACTTC. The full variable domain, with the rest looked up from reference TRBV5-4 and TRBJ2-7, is ETGVTQSPTHLIKTRGQQVTLRCSSQSGHNTVSWYQQALGQGPQFIFQYYREEENGRGNFPPRFSGLQFPNYSSELNVNALELDDSALYLCASSPRGTGIDEQYFGPGTRLTVT.

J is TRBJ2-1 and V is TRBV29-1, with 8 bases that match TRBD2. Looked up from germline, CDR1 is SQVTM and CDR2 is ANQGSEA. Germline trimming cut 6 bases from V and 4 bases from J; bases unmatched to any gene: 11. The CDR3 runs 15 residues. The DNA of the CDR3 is TGCAGCGTCGGGGGTTCGGGACTAGAGTACAATGAGCAGTTCTTC. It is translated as CSVGGSGLEYNEQFF.

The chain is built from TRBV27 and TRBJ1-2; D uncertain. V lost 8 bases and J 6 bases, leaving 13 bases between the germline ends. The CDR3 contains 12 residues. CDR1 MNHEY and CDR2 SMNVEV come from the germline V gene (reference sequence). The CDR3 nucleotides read TGTGCCAGCCGAGCCGGGGTTCATGGCTACACCTTC. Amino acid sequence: CASRAGVHGYTF.

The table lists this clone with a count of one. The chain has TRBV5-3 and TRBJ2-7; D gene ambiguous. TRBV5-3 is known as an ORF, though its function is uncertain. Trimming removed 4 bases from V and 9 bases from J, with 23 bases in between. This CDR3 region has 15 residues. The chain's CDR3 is CARSRPPSFLRVQYF. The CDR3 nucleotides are TGTGCCAGAAGCCGACCGCCTAGTTTCCTACGAGTGCAGTACTTC.

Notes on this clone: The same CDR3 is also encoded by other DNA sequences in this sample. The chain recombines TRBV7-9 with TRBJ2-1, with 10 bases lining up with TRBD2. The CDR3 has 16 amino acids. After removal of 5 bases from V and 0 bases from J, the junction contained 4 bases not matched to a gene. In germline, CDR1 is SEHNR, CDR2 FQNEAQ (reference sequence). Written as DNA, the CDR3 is TGTGCCAGCAGCACGAGCGGGAGGGGCTCCTACAATGAGCAGTTCTTC. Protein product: CASSTSGRGSYNEQFF.

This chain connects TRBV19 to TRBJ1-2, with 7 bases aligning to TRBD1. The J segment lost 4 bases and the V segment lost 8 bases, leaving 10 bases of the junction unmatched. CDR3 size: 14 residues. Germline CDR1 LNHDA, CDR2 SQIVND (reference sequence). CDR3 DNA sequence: TGTGCCAGTGCACCGGGACAGAGCCTCTATGGCTACACCTTC. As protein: CASAPGQSLYGYTF.

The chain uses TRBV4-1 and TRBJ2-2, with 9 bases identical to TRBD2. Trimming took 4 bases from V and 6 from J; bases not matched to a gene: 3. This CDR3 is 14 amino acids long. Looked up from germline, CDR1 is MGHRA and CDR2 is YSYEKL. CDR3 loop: CASSPLAGSGELFF. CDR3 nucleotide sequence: TGCGCCAGCAGCCCACTAGCGGGTTCCGGGGAGCTGTTTTTT.